This is a list of T cell receptor beta chains from one sample in a study of shared clonotypes between healthy human individuals. Clones were read by immunoSEQ multiplex PCR, and TCRdb kept only the in-frame ones, dropping some. The data show about 1.1 million clones, approximately 80% seen once. Specimen: memory CD4+ T cells from PBMCs. Receptor source: a man aged 18 to 30 in good health. Some clones in this sample may be carry-over from other donors' samples. CDR3s include the opening cysteine and the closing phenylalanine or tryptophan. D genes are given only for firm matches.

cdr3_length v_call d_call cdr3_aa
15 TRBV10-3 - CAISVLRGFTDTQYF
18 TRBV5-6 - CASSLVRDGGYSYNEQFF
15 TRBV6-1 TRBD1 CASSQGTGPRGEQFF
15 TRBV15 - CATSRERGLPDTQYF
12 TRBV29-1 - CSVVGPGNTIYF
16 TRBV7-9 - CASSLSQGWGSPGAFF
14 TRBV7-2 - CASSLVLRDNEQFF
14 TRBV4-1 - CASSSPGQAYEQYF
15 TRBV7-2 - CASSLGAATYNEQFF
14 TRBV2 TRBD2 CASGRRDYTDTQYF
15 TRBV5-4 - CASSTTNRDTGELFF
15 TRBV10-3 - CAISAYAALGTEAFF
13 TRBV6-6 - CASRGGNTDTQYF
14 TRBV10-2 TRBD1 CASSGRQGAYEQYF
15 TRBV30 TRBD1 CAWNSPGGPYYEQYF
14 TRBV2 - CASSPARGALGYTF
14 TRBV2 - CASRTDLNGREAFF
16 TRBV5-1 TRBD2 CASSPLAGVVSETQYF
13 TRBV7-2 TRBD1 CASSTGQGYGYTF
14 TRBV10-3 - CAISDEAGSYEQYF
15 TRBV7-3 - CASSLIGVGADTQYF
14 TRBV7-2 - CASSLIPNTDTQYF
14 TRBV7-9 TRBD1 CASSWTGSYNEQFF
12 TRBV7-9 - CASSFSRGEQYF
14 TRBV29-1 TRBD2 CSATGPAGAETQYF
14 TRBV11-2 - CASSLDPRNSPLHF
13 TRBV5-4 TRBD1 CASRRDRGHEQYF
14 TRBV28 TRBD2 CASSRAGGTDTQYF
17 TRBV2 TRBD2 CASTGTSGRGGTDTQYF
15 TRBV2 TRBD2 CASTSISGRLDEQYF
19 TRBV23-1 - CASSRKLGGWDTQVSGYTF
12 TRBV15 - CATSVRRGEQYF
17 TRBV5-1 TRBD2 CASSLGLAGGPSNEQFF
16 TRBV29-1 TRBD1 CSVDPYRTGCLEKLFF
17 TRBV5-1 - CASSSRARGSYQETQYF
13 TRBV11-2 - CASSPRLPYEQYF
14 TRBV6-6 TRBD1 CASRDDGTETEAFF
17 TRBV2 - CASRRQERGGRNNEQFF
16 TRBV5-1 - CASSLGLLPGSQPQHF
14 TRBV10-3 - CAIKPEWSADTQYF
13 TRBV5-1 - CASSEQASYEQYF
15 TRBV7-9 - CASSSRPTWVDTQYF
13 TRBV7-2 - CASGRQGSYEQYF
14 TRBV29-1 - CSVEGTERTDTQYF
12 TRBV19 TRBD1 CASSTWDRSYTF
14 TRBV5-1 TRBD1 CASKGQGGTDTQYF
15 TRBV28 - CASSFSGAPRQPQHF
13 TRBV2 TRBD1 CASSGQGSTEAFF
14 TRBV29-1 TRBD2 CSVRLAGGPGEQYF
16 TRBV28 - CASSLGDRTEGNTIYF
14 TRBV5-1 - CASSLAVGTDTQYF
15 TRBV11-2 - CASSVQGVGVEKLFF
14 TRBV11-2 - CASSLGRTEPEAFF
14 TRBV5-6 - CASSVGRAGYGYTF
13 TRBV28 - CASSLEDGYGYTF
12 TRBV11-2 - CASSLSSDTQYF
14 TRBV11-2 TRBD2 CASTSGRFAYEQYF
15 TRBV28 - CASSEGGLQSQPQHF